The sample holds a few counts of the clone carrying this T cell receptor (beta chain). The CDR3 length is 14 residues. The V and J ends lost 4 bases and 4 bases, in that order; junction bases with no gene match: 6. This record belongs to a study of response to subunit inactivated influenza vaccine. TCRdb reprocessed the RT-PCR reads via MiXCR and lists one record per CDR3 protein. The table has roughly 500,000 distinct CDR3 sequences, 15% to 20% seen once; the top ten hold 3%. This sample comprised CD4+ T cells sorted from PBMCs, obtained around 25 months after vaccination. V gene TRBV12-3 or TRBV12-4 combines with J gene TRBJ1-2, with 7 bases identical to TRBD1. This TCR derives from a man between 50 and 75 years old who received an inactivated influenza vaccine. CDR3 nucleotides: TGTGCCAGCAGTTGGGACAGCGGAGGCTATGGCTACACCTTC. Its protein product is CASSWDSGGYGYTF.